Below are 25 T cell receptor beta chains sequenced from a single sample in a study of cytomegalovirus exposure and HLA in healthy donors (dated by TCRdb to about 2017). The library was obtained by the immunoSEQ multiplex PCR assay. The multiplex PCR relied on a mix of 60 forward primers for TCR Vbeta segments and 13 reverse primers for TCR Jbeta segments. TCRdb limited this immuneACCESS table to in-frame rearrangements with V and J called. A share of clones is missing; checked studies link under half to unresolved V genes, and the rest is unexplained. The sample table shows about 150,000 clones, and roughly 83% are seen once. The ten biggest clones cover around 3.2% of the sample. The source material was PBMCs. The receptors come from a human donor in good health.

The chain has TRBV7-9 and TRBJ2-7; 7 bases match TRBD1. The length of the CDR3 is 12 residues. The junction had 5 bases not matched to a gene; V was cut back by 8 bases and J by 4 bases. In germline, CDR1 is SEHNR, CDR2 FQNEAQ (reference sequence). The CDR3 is CASGTVWYEQYF. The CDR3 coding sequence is TGTGCCAGCGGGACAGTGTGGTACGAGCAGTACTTC.

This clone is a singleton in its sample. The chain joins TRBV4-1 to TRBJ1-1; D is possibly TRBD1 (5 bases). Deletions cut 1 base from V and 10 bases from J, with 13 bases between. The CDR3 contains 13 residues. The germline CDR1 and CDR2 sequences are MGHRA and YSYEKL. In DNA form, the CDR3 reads TGCGCCAGCAGCCAAGGTGGTAGCGGGGGAGCTTTCTTT. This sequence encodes CASSQGGSGGAFF.

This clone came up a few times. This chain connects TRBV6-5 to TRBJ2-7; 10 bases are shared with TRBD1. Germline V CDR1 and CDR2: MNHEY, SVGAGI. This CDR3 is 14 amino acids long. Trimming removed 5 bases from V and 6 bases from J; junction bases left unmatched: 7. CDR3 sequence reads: CASSLVTGGTEQYF. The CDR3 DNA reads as TGTGCCAGCAGTCTGGTGACAGGGGGCACCGAGCAGTACTTC.

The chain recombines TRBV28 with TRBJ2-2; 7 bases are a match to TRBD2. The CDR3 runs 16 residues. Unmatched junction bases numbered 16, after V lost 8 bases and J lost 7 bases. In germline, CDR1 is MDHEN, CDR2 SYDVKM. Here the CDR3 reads CASSAPAGVAGGELFF. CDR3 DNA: TGTGCCAGCTCAGCCCCCGCGGGAGTGGCTGGCGGGGAGCTGTTTTTT.

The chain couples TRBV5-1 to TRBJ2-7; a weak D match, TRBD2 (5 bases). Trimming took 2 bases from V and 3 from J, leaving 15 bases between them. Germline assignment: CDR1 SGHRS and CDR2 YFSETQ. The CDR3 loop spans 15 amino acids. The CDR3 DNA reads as TGCGCCAGCAGCTTAGAGAGCGGAACAGTCTACGAGCAGTACTTC. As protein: CASSLESGTVYEQYF.

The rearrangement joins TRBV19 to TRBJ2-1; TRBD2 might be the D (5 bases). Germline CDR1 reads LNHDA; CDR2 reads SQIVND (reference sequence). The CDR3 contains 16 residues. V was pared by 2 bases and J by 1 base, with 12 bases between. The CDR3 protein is CASSIWSGPSYNEQFF. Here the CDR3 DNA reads TGTGCCAGTAGTATATGGAGCGGCCCGTCCTACAATGAGCAGTTCTTC.

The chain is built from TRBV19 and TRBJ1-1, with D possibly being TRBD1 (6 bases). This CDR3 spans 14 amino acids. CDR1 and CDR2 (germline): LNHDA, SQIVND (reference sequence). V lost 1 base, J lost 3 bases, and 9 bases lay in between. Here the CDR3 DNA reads TGTGCCAGTAGTATAGGGGGGGGCGACACTGAAGCTTTCTTT. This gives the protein CASSIGGGDTEAFF.

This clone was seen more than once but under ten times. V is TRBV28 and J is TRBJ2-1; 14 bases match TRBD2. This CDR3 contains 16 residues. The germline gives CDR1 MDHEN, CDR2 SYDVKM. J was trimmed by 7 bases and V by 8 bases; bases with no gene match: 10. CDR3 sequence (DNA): TGTGCCAGCTATGAGGGACTAGCGGGAGAGTGGAATGAGCAGTTCTTC. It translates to CASYEGLAGEWNEQFF.

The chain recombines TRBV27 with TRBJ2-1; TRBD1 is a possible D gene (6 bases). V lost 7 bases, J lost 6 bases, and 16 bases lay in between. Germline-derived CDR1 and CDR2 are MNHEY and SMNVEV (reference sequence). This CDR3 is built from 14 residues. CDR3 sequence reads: CASTDSGQTNEQFF. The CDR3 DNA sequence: TGTGCCAGCACCGACTCAGGACAGACCAATGAGCAGTTCTTC.

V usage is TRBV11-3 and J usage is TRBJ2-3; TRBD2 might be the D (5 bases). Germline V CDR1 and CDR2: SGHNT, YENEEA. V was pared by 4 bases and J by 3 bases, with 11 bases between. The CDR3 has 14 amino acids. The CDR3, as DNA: TGTGCCAGCAGCTCCCGAACGGGGACAGATACGCAGTATTTT. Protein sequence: CASSSRTGTDTQYF. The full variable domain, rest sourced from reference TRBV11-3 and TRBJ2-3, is EAGVVQSPRYKIIEKKQPVAFWCNPISGHNTLYWYLQNLGQGPELLIRYENEEAVDDSQLPKDRFSAERLKGVDSTLKIQPAELGDSAVYLCASSSRTGTDTQYFGPGTRLTVL.

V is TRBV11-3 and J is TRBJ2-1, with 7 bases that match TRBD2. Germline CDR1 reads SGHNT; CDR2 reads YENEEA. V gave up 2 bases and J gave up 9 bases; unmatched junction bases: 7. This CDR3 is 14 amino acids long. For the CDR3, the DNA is TGTGCCAGCAGCTTAACCAGCGGGGCGACTGAGCAGTTCTTC. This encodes CASSLTSGATEQFF.

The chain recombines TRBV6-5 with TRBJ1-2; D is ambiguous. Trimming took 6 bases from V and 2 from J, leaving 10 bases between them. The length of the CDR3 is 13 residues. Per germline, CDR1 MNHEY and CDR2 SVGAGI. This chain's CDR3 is CASSPGENYGYTF. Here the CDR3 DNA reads TGTGCCAGCAGCCCCGGGGAGAACTATGGCTACACCTTC.

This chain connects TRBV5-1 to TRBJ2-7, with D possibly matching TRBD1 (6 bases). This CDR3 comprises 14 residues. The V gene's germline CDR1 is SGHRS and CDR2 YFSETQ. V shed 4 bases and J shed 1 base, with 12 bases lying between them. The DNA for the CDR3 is TGCGCCAGCAGCGAACAGGGCGGATCCTACGAGCAGTACTTC. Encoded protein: CASSEQGGSYEQYF.

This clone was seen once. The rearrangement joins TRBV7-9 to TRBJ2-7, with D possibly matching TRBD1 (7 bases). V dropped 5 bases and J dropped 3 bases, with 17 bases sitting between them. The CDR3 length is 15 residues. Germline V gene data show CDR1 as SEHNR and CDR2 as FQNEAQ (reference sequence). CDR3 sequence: CASSARIRGDYEQYF. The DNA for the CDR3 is TGTGCCAGCAGCGCGAGAATCAGGGGGGACTACGAGCAGTACTTC.

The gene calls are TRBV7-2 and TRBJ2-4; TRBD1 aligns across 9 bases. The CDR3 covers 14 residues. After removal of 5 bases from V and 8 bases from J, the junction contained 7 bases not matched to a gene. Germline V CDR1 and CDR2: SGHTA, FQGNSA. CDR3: CASSPGTGWYIQYF. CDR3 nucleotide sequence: TGTGCCAGCAGCCCCGGGACAGGGTGGTACATTCAGTACTTC.

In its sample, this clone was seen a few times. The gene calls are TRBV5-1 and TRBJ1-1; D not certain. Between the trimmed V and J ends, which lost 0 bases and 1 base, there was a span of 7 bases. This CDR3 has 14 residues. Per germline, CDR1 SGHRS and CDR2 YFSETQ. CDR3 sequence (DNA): TGCGCCAGCAGCTTGGTTCGGGGGAACACTGAAGCTTTCTTT. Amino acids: CASSLVRGNTEAFF.

The CDR3 sequence: CASSRDRGNYGYTF. CDR3 sequence (DNA): TGTGCCAGCAGTCGGGACAGGGGAAACTATGGCTACACCTTC. The chain combines TRBV6-5 with TRBJ1-2; 10 bases match TRBD1. CDR1 is MNHEY and CDR2 is SVGAGI in the germline V gene. The CDR3 is 14 amino acids. Unmatched junction bases numbered 2, after V lost 5 bases and J lost 2 bases.

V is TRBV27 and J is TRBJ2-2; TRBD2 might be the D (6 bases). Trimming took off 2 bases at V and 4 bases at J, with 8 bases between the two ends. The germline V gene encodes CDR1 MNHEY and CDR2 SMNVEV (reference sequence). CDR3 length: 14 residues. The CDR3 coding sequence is TGTGCCAGCAGTTTAGGGGGGAGCACCGGGGAGCTGTTTTTT. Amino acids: CASSLGGSTGELFF.

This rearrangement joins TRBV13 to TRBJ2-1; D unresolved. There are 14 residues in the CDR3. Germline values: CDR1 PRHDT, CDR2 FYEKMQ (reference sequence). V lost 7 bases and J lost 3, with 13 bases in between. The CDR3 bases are TGTGCCAGCACGCGGCGAGGTAGCTACAATGAGCAGTTCTTC. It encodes CASTRRGSYNEQFF.

The CDR3 region is CASSLDFSGANVLTF. In nucleotides, the CDR3 is TGTGCCAGCAGCCTAGATTTCTCGGGGGCCAACGTCCTGACTTTC. V and J are TRBV5-5 and TRBJ2-6, with D unclear. V was cut by 4 bases and J by 4 bases, with 12 bases left in between. The CDR3 sequence is 15 residues long. Germline CDR1 SGHKS, CDR2 YYEKEE (reference sequence).

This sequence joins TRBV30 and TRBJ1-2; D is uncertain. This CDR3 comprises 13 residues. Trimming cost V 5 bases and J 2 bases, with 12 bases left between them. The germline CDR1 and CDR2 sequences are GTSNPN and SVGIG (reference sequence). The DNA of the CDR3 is TGTGCCTGGGGCGGGAGCAGAAACTATGGCTACACCTTC. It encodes CAWGGSRNYGYTF.

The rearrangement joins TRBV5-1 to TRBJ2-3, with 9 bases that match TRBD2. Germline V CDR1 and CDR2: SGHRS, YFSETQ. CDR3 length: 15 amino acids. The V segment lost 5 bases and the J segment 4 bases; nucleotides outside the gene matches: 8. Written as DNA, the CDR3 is TGCGCCAGCAGGGGCGGGAGGGCCCAGTCAGATACGCAGTATTTT. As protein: CASRGGRAQSDTQYF.

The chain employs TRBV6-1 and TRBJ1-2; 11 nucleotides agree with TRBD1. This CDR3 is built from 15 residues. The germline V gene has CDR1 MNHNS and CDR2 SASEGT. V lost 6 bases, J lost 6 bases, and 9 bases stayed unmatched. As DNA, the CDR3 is TGTGCCAGCAGCCGAGGGACAGGGGGAGGTAATGGCTACACCTTC. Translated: CASSRGTGGGNGYTF.

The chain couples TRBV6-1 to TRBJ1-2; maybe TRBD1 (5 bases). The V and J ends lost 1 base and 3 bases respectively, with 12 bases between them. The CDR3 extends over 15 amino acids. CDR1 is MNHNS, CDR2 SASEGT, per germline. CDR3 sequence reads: CASSEVGVRDYGYTF. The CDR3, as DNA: TGTGCCAGCAGTGAAGTAGGGGTACGGGACTATGGCTACACCTTC.

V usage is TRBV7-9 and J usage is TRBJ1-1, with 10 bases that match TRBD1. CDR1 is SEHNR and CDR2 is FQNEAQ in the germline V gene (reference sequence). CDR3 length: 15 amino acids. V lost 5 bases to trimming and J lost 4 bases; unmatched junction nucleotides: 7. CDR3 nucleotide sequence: TGTGCCAGCAGCCCCTGGACAGGGGGTCTCACTGAAGCTTTCTTT. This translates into CASSPWTGGLTEAFF.